This T cell receptor (beta chain) stems from a study of naive and memory T cell subsets. Study-wide results and limits: This RNA-based method may be sensitive to activation-related transcript changes.

This clonotype has at least ten counts. Its antigen is unidentified. A UMI-containing oligonucleotide was joined by 3' ligation to the TCR cDNA template. Input was roughly 1 to 1000 ng of DNase-treated total RNA without cell sorting. Four PCR rounds used nested alpha and beta constant region primers plus the SP2 primer. For blood and skin samples, reverse transcription used TCR alpha and beta constant primers. TCRdb ran MiXCR on the 5' RACE reads and lists one entry per CDR3 protein. The sample gives over 50,000 distinct CDR3 sequences, 7.6% of which show up once; just over 9.5% is in the top ten. The receptor was derived from a female donor in good health.

Written as DNA, the CDR3 is TGTGCCAGCAGCCTACCCGGGACTAGCATCTCCGAGCAGTACTTC. Translated, it gives CASSLPGTSISEQYF. This chain links TRBV14 with TRBJ2-7; 9 nucleotides match TRBD2. Per the germline V gene, CDR1 is SGHDN and CDR2 is FVKESK. Unmatched junction bases numbered 10, after V lost 4 bases and J lost 6 bases. The CDR3 spans 15 residues.